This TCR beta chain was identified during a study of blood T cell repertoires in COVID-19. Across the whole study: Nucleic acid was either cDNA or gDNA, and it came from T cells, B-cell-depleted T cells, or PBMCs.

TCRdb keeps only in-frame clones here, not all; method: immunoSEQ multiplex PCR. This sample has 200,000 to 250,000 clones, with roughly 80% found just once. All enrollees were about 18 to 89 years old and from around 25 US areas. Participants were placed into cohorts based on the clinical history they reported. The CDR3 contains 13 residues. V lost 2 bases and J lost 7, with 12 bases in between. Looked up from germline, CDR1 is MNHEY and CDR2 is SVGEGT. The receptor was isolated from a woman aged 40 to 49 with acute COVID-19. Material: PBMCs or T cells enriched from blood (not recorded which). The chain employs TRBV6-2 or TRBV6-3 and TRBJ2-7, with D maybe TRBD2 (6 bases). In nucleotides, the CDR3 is TGTGCCAGCAGTTACCTGACTAGTCGTGAGCAGTACTTC. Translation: CASSYLTSREQYF.